This TCR beta chain was profiled in a study of kidney transplant recipient with SARS-CoV-2 infection. A single record per CDR3 protein comes from TCRdb applying MiXCR to the reads. The sample lists 200,000 to 300,000 distinct CDR3 sequences; around 26% were seen once. A note on this clonotype: This could be a read error, since a much larger clone is one nucleotide away.

The CDR3 extends over 12 amino acids. Germline CDR1 reads DFQATT; CDR2 reads SNEGSKA (reference sequence). Here the sequenced sample was a blood sample, taken at baseline and on approximately day 120 from a kidney transplant recipient. The chain recombines TRBV20-1 with TRBJ1-1, with no clear D. This clonotype was obtained from a male patient in his 30s who had COVID-19 and was a kidney transplant recipient. Some T cells may possibly be graft donor cells. This CDR3 reads CGASGPNTEAFF. The DNA for the CDR3 is TGCGGTGCTTCAGGACCGAACACTGAAGCTTTCTTT.